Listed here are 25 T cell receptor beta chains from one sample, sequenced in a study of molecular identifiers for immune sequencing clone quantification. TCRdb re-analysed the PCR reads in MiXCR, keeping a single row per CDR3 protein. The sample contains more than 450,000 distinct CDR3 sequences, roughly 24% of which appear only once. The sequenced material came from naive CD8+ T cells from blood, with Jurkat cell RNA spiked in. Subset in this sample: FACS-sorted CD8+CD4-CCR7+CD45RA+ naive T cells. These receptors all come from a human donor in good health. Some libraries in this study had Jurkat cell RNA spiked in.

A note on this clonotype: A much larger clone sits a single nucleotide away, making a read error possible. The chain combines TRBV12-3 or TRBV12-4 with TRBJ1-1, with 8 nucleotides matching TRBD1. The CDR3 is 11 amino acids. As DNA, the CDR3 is TGTGCCAGCACCGCGACAGGGGCAGCTCTCTTT. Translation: CASTATGAALF.

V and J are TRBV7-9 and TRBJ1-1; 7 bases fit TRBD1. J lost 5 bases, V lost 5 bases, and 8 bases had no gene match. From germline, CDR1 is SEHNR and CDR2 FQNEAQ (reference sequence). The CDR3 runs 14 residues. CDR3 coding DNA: TGTGCCAGCAGCCAGAAAACAGGGGTTACTGAAGCTTTCTTT. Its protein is CASSQKTGVTEAFF.

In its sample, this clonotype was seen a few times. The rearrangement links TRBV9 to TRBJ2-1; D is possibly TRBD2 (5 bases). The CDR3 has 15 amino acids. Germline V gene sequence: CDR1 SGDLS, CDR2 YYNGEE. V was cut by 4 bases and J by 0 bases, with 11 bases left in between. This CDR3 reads CASSPSSASYNEQFF. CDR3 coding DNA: TGTGCCAGCAGCCCTAGCTCTGCCTCCTACAATGAGCAGTTCTTC.

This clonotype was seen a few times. CDR3 protein: CSAPAGTYEQYF. In DNA, the CDR3 is TGCAGTGCTCCCGCGGGAACCTACGAGCAGTACTTC. The V gene is TRBV20-1, the J gene TRBJ2-7; D is perhaps TRBD2 (6 bases). V was pared by 5 bases and J by 2 bases, with 10 bases between. The CDR3 contains 12 residues. Germline CDR1 is DFQATT and CDR2 is SNEGSKA (reference sequence).

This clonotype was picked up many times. This chain's CDR3 is CASSQVPSSYEQYF. In DNA form, the CDR3 reads TGCGCCAGCAGCCAAGTTCCCAGCTCCTACGAGCAGTACTTC. The genes are TRBV4-1 and TRBJ2-7; unclear D gene. Germline V gene data show CDR1 as MGHRA and CDR2 as YSYEKL. V was pared by 1 base and J by 0 bases, with 7 bases between. The CDR3 is made up of 14 amino acids.

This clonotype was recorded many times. CDR3 sequence reads: CASCLGRPPQETQYF. DNA of the CDR3: TGTGCCAGCTGCCTGGGGCGGCCACCCCAAGAGACCCAGTACTTC. The chain employs TRBV7-6 and TRBJ2-5; D possibly corresponds to TRBD1 (5 bases). Trimming removed 8 bases from V and 1 base from J, with 17 bases in between. Germline V lookup: CDR1 SGHVS, CDR2 FNYEAQ. This CDR3 spans 15 amino acids.

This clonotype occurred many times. CDR3 sequence (DNA): TGTGCCAGCAGCTCGGACACCCAAAGCACAGATACGCAGTATTTT. Its protein is CASSSDTQSTDTQYF. The chain joins TRBV13 to TRBJ2-3; maybe TRBD1 (5 bases). V was clipped by 4 bases and J by 0 bases, with 11 bases between them. Germline lookup yields CDR1 PRHDT and CDR2 FYEKMQ (reference sequence). The CDR3 is 15 residues long.

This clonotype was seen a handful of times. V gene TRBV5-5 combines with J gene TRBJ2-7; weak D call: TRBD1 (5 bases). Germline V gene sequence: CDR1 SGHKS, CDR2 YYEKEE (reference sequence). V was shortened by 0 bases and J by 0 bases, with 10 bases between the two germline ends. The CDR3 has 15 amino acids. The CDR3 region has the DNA TGTGCCAGCAGCTTGGAGGTCAGGGTCTCCTACGAGCAGTACTTC. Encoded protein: CASSLEVRVSYEQYF. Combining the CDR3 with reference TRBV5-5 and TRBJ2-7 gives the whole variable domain DAGVTQSPTHLIKTRGQQVTLRCSPISGHKSVSWYQQVLGQGPQFIFQYYEKEERGRGNFPDRFSARQFPNYSSELNVNALLLGDSALYLCASSLEVRVSYEQYFGPGTRLTVT.

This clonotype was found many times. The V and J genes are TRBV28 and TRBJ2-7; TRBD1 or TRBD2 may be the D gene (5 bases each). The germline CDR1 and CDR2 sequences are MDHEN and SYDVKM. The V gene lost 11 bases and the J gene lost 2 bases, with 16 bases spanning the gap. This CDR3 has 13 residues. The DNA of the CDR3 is TGTGCCGTCTCCGAGGGGCAGACCTACGAGCAGTACTTC. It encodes CAVSEGQTYEQYF. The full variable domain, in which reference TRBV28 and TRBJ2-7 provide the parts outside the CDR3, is DVKVTQSSRYLVKRTGEKVFLECVQDMDHENMFWYRQDPGLGLRLIYFSYDVKMKEKGDIPEGYSVSREKKERFSLILESASTNQTSMYLCAVSEGQTYEQYFGPGTRLTVT.

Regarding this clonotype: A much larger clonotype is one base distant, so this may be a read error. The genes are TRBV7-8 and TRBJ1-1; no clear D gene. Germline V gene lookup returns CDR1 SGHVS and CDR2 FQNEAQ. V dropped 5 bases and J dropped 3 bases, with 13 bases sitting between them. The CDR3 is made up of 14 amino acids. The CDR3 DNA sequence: TGTGCCAGCAGCCTATACCCTAGGGACACTGAAGCTTTCTTT. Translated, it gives CASSLYPRDTEAFF. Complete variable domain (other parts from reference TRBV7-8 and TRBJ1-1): GAGVSQSPRYKVAKRGQDVALRCDPISGHVSLFWYQQALGQGPEFLTYFQNEAQLDKSGLPSDRFFAERPEGSVSTLKIQRTQQEDSAVYLCASSLYPRDTEAFFGQGTRLTVV.

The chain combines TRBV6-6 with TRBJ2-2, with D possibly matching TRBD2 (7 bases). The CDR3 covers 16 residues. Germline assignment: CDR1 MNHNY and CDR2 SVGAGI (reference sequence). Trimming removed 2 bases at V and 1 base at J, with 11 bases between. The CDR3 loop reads CASSYRGAENTGELFF. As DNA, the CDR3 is TGTGCCAGCAGTTACCGGGGGGCAGAGAACACCGGGGAGCTGTTTTTT.

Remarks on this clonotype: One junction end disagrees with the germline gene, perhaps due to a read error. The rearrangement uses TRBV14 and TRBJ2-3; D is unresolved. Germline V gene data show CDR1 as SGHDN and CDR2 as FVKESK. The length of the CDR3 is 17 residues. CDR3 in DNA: TGTGCCAGCAGCCAAGTCGGCCCCCAGCCCCCCACAGCTACGCGGTATTTT. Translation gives CASSQVGPQPPTATRYF.

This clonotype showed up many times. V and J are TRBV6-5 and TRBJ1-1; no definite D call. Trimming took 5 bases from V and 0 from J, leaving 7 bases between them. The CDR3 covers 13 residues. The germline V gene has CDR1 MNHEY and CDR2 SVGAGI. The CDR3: CASSGPMNTEAFF. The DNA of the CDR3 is TGTGCCAGCAGTGGTCCAATGAACACTGAAGCTTTCTTT.

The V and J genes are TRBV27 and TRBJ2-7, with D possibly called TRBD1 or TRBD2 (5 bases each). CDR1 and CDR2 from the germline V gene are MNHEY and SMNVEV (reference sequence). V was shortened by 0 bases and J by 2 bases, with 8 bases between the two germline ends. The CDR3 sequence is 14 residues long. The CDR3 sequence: CASSLSGDAYEQYF. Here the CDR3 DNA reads TGTGCCAGCAGTTTATCGGGGGATGCCTACGAGCAGTACTTC.

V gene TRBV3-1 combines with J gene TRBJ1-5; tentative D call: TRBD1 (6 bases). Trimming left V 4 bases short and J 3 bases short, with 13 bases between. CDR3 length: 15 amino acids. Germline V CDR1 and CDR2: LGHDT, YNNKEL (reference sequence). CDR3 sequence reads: CASSLSGGHNQPQHF. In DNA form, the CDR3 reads TGTGCCAGCAGCCTTTCCGGGGGCCACAATCAGCCCCAGCATTTT. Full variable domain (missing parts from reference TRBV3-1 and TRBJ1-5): DTAVSQTPKYLVTQMGNDKSIKCEQNLGHDTMYWYKQDSKKFLKIMFSYNNKELIINETVPNRFSPKSPDKAHLNLHINSLELGDSAVYFCASSLSGGHNQPQHFGDGTRLSIL.

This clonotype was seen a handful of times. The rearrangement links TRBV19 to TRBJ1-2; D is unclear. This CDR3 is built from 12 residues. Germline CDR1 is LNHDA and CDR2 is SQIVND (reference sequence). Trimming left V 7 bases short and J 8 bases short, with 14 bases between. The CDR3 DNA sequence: TGTGCCAGTAAGATGGGCGCTAAAGGCTACACCTTC. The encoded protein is CASKMGAKGYTF. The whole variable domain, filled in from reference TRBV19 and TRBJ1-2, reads DGGITQSPKYLFRKEGQNVTLSCEQNLNHDAMYWYRQDPGQGLRLIYYSQIVNDFQKGDIAEGYSVSREKKESFPLTVTSAQKNPTAFYLCASKMGAKGYTFGSGTRLTVV.

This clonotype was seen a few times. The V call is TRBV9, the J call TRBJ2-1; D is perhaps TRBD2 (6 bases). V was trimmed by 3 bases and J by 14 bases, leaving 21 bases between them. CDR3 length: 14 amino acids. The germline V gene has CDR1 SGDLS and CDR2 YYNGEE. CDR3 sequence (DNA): TGTGCCAGCAGCGCCTACGGGGACGCGGGAAGGGAGTTCTTC. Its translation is CASSAYGDAGREFF.

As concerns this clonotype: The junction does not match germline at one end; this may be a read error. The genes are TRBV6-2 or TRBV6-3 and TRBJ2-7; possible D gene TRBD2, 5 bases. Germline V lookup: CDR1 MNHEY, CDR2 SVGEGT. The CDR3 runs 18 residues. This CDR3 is CASSYSRSGSTPIYERYF. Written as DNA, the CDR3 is TGTGCCAGCAGTTACTCGAGGTCGGGGTCTACCCCAATCTACGAGCGGTACTTC.

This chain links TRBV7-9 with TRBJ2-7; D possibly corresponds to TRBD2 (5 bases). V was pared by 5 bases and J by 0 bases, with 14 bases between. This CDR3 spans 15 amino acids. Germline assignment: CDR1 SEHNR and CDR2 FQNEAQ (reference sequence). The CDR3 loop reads CASSRSGGLSYEQYF. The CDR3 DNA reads TGTGCCAGCAGCCGGTCGGGCGGGCTCTCCTACGAGCAGTACTTC.

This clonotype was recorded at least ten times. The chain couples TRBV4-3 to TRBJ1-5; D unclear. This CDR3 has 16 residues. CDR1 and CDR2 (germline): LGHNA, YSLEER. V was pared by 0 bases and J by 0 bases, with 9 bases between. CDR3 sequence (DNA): TGCGCCAGCAGCCAAGAATTATATGTTAGCAATCAGCCCCAGCATTTT. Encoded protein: CASSQELYVSNQPQHF.

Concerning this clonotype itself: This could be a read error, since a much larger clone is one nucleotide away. The CDR3 here is CASSLGRTGSLRGEKLLF. The CDR3 DNA sequence: TGTGCCAGCAGCTTAGGACGGACAGGGTCCCTACGCGGTGAAAAACTGCTTTTT. V and J are TRBV11-2 and TRBJ1-4; 8 positions match TRBD1. From germline, CDR1 is SGHAT and CDR2 FQNNGV. The CDR3 totals 18 residues.

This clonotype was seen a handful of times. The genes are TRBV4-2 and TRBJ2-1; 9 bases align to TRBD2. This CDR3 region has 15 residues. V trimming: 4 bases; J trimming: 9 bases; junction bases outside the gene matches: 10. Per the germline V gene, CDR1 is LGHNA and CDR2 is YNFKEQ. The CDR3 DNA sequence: TGTGCCAGCAGCCCCATAGCGGGAGAGGGCCCTGAGCAGTTCTTC. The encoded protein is CASSPIAGEGPEQFF.

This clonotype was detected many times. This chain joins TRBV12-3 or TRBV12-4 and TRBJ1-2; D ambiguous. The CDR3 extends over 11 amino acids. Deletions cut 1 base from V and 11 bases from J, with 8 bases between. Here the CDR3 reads CASSLGISYTF. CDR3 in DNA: TGTGCCAGCAGTTTAGGAATTAGTTACACCTTC.

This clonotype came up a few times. In DNA form, the CDR3 reads TGTGCCAGCAGTGAGGGACAGGCCTCCTACGAGCAGTACTTC. Protein product: CASSEGQASYEQYF. J is TRBJ2-7 and V is TRBV2; TRBD1 matches at 8 bases. The CDR3 extends over 14 amino acids. Trimming cost V 3 bases and J 0 bases; bases outside gene matches: 1. Per the germline V gene, CDR1 is SNHLY and CDR2 is FYNNEI. Variable domain in full (rest from reference TRBV2 and TRBJ2-7): EPEVTQTPSHQVTQMGQEVILRCVPISNHLYFYWYRQILGQKVEFLVSFYNNEISEKSEIFDDQFSVERPDGSNFTLKIRSTKLEDSAMYFCASSEGQASYEQYFGPGTRLTVT.

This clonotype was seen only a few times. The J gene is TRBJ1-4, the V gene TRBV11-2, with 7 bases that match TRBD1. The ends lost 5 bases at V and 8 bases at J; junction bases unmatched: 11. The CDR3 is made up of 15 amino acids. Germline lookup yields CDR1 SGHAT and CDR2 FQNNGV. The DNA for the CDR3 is TGTGCCAGCAGCCCAGAAGACAGGGTTACAGAAAAACTGTTTTTT. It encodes CASSPEDRVTEKLFF.